This is a list of T cell receptor beta chains from one sample in a study of graft-versus-host responses after intestinal transplantation. Produced via immunoSEQ multiplex PCR; TCRdb's table is partial and in-frame only. The table shows just under 90,000 clones, with around four fifths occurring only once. These TCRs are of unknown antigen specificity. The starting material was unstimulated CD8+ T cells sorted from spleen or lymph node cells, obtained before intestinal transplant. Receptor source: a human donor who received an intestinal transplant. CDR3s include the opening cysteine and the closing phenylalanine or tryptophan.

TRBV9,TRBJ2-1,CASSVGISSYNEQFF
TRBV14,TRBJ2-5,CASSQEDVLYSETQYF
TRBV27,TRBJ2-3,CASSDIKTNVGTDTQYF
TRBV6-5,TRBJ2-7,CASSQGAPEYEQYF
TRBV19,TRBJ2-7,CASSPGTGTGDEQYF
TRBV4-2,TRBJ1-5,CASSRDGTTNQPQHF
TRBV10-2,TRBJ2-7,CASSDLTGQPYEQYF
TRBV10-3,TRBJ2-2,CAISEVTDTGELFF
TRBV5-1,TRBJ2-7,CASSLTYYSYEQYF
TRBV4-1,TRBJ1-2,CASSQGPWRGAAFTGYTF
TRBV6-6,TRBJ1-2,CASSSGQSGVYGYTF
TRBV21-1,TRBJ2-1,CASSKANETSGLNEQFF
TRBV7-9,TRBJ2-7,CASSLMGDRDHEQYF
TRBV6-9,TRBJ1-2,CASSIGEVTGYTF
TRBV4-1,TRBJ2-3,CASSLRLAGVKDTQYF
TRBV6-5,TRBJ2-5,CASSYGDRGPRETQYF
TRBV28,TRBJ2-2,CASSLRPSGDENTGELFF
TRBV30,TRBJ2-7,CAWSGEGYEQYF
TRBV6-5,TRBJ1-4,CASSRQGGYEKLFF
TRBV5-1,TRBJ2-7,CASSSAGAGEQYF
TRBV9,TRBJ2-5,CASSSGGGAQETQYF
TRBV6-5,TRBJ2-2,CASSYSSDTGELFF
TRBV5-1,TRBJ1-1,CASSLVDIIHSTEAFF
TRBV28,TRBJ2-1,CASSFPFFGQANNEQFF
TRBV10-3,TRBJ1-5,CAISDSDRDSNQPQHF
TRBV9,TRBJ2-7,CASSVTGTHEQYF
TRBV25-1,TRBJ1-2,CASSEQAGYGYTF
TRBV5-6,TRBJ1-6,CASSFSGGNSPLHF
TRBV5-4,TRBJ2-7,CASSPIPGLASYEQYF
TRBV5-6,TRBJ2-1,CASSLGGGPYNEQFF
TRBV27,TRBJ2-1,CASSLPSQTNEQFF
TRBV20-1,TRBJ2-5,CSARGEETQYF
TRBV6-6,TRBJ2-7,CASSEWGSYEQYF
TRBV7-7,TRBJ2-1,CASSPTGAVYNEQFF
TRBV4-1,TRBJ2-5,CASSQERDTQETQYF
TRBV5-6,TRBJ1-1,CASSAPRVLNTEAFF
TRBV7-6,TRBJ2-5,CASSLVGQGALETQYF
TRBV12-5,TRBJ1-5,CASGDRGQPQHF
TRBV30,TRBJ1-1,CAWSPGQANTEAFF
TRBV28,TRBJ1-5,CASSFFRVGNQPQHF
TRBV5-1,TRBJ2-5,CASSLETQYF
TRBV11-2,TRBJ2-5,CASSYEIAGGPGETQYF
TRBV5-5,TRBJ1-4,CASSPPWTGEKLFF
TRBV11-2,TRBJ2-1,CASKGGSYNEQFF
TRBV2,TRBJ2-5,CASSEDLGVQETQYF
TRBV7-9,TRBJ2-7,CASGGREALHYEQYF
TRBV29-1,TRBJ2-1,CSQTKMTGNYNEQFF
TRBV18,TRBJ2-5,CASSPEGGQGQETQYF
TRBV12-5,TRBJ1-5,CASSYSLNQPQHF
TRBV28,TRBJ2-1,CASSLGQVGNEQFF
TRBV7-8,TRBJ2-1,CASSFRGTYNEQFF
TRBV11-2,TRBJ1-2,CASSHTLFYGYTF
TRBV6-5,TRBJ2-5,CASSYGEETQYF
TRBV2,TRBJ1-4,CASSTKGTGWKLFF
TRBV4-1,TRBJ1-1,CASSPAKGTEAFF